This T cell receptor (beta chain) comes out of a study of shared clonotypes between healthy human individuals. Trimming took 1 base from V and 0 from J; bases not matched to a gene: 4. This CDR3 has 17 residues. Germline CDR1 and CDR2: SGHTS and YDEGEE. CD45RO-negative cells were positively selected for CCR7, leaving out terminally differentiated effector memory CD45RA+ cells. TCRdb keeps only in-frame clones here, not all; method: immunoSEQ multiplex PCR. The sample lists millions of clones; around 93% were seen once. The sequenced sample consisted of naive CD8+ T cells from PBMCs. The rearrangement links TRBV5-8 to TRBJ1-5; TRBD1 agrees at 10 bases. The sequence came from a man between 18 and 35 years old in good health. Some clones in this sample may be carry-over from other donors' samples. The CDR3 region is CASSLRDRGYSNQPQHF. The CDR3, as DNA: TGTGCCAGCAGCTTGAGGGACAGGGGATATAGCAATCAGCCCCAGCATTTT.